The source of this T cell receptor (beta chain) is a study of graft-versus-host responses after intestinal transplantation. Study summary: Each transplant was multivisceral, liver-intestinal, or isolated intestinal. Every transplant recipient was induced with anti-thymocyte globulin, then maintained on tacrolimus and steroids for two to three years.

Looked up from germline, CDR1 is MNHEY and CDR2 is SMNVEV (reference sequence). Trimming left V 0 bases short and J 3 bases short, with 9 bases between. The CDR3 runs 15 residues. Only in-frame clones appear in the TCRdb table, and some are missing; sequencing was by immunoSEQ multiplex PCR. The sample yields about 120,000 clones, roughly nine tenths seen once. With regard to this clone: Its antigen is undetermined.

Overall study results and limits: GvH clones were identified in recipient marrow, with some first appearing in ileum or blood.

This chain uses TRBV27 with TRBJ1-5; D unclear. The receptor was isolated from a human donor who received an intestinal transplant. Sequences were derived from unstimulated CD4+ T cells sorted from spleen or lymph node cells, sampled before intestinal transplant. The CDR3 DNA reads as TGTGCCAGCAGTTTATCAGTGGCCAACAATCAGCCCCAGCATTTT. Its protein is CASSLSVANNQPQHF.